The rows below give T cell receptor beta chains drawn from one sample of a study of CD8+CD57+ T cells in acquired aplastic anemia. Via MiXCR, TCRdb re-called the reads, giving one row per CDR3 protein. The sample holds some 120,000 distinct CDR3 sequences, 40% to 60% seen once. The sample consisted of sorted CD4+, CD8+, or CD8+CD57+ T cells (not recorded which) from PBMCs. The receptors shown here come from a human donor in good health, serving as a control. Each CDR3 is given with its conserved first and last residue. A D gene is named only where the DNA matches it firmly. Only part of the rows carry a size: once, few, many, or a class if the clone is expanded.

j_gene | d_gene | abundance | v_gene | CDR3aa | CDR3nt
TRBJ2-7 | - | - | TRBV15 | CATSRDRTGASYEQYF | TGTGCCACCAGCAGAGACAGGACGGGAGCCTCCTACGAGCAGTACTTC
TRBJ1-6 | - | once | TRBV2 | CASSEFVSQGGSPLHF | TGTGCCAGCAGTGAATTTGTCTCACAGGGTGGTTCACCCCTCCACTTT
TRBJ2-5 | TRBD2 | - | TRBV11-2 | CASSFGPSGGSRETQYF | TGTGCCAGCAGCTTCGGGCCTAGCGGGGGGTCGAGAGAGACCCAGTACTTC
TRBJ2-1 | - | many | TRBV20-1 | CSAPRDPDTNEQFF | TGCAGTGCCCCGAGGGACCCAGACACGAATGAGCAGTTCTTC
TRBJ1-1 | - | few | TRBV12-5 | CASGIGGGVNTEAFF | TGTGCTAGTGGTATCGGGGGGGGGGTGAACACTGAAGCTTTCTTT
TRBJ1-1 | - | - | TRBV20-1 | CSAISDTVAEAFF | TGCAGTGCCATCAGTGACACAGTCGCTGAAGCTTTCTTT
TRBJ1-1 | - | - | TRBV15 | CATSRPRANTEAFF | TGTGCCACCAGCAGGCCCCGGGCGAACACTGAAGCTTTCTTT
TRBJ1-2 | TRBD1 | many | TRBV30 | CAWSVNRGYGYTF | TGTGCCTGGAGTGTAAACAGGGGGTATGGCTACACCTTC
TRBJ2-1 | TRBD2 | - | TRBV3-1 | CASSLNFNSAGGHNEQFF | TGTGCCAGCAGCCTCAACTTTAATTCAGCGGGGGGACACAATGAGCAGTTCTTC
TRBJ1-6 | - | few | TRBV6-5 | CASSYNAKRANSPLHF | TGTGCCAGCAGTTACAATGCGAAGAGGGCAAATTCACCCCTCCACTTT
TRBJ2-5 | - | - | TRBV29-1 | CSGTKGSETQYF | TGCAGCGGGACCAAGGGCAGCGAGACCCAGTACTTC
TRBJ2-1 | - | - | TRBV7-2 | CASSLAEYEQFF | TGTGCCAGCAGCTTAGCGGAGTATGAGCAGTTCTTC
TRBJ2-7 | - | - | TRBV20-1 | CSARERVIVSYEQYF | TGCAGTGCTAGAGAGCGGGTTATAGTCTCCTACGAGCAGTACTTC
TRBJ2-1 | - | - | TRBV19 | CASSIQGRANEQFF | TGTGCCAGTAGTATTCAGGGCAGGGCGAATGAGCAGTTCTTC
TRBJ2-3 | - | many | TRBV4-2 | CASSRRFRYGHPMGTDTQYF | TGTGCCAGCAGCCGACGCTTCAGGTACGGACACCCGATGGGCACAGATACGCAGTATTTT
TRBJ1-1 | - | - | TRBV15 | CATSRDPGITEAFF | TGTGCCACCAGCAGAGATCCAGGGATCACTGAAGCTTTCTTT
TRBJ1-1 | - | - | TRBV20-1 | CSAKARDGMNTEAFF | TGCAGTGCTAAGGCCAGGGATGGAATGAACACTGAGGCTTTCTTT
TRBJ1-2 | - | once | TRBV15 | CATSGTQGYYYGYTF | TGTGCCACCAGCGGGACCCAGGGATACTACTATGGCTACACCTTC
TRBJ2-1 | TRBD2 | many | TRBV6-6 | CASNRLAKDNEQFF | TGTGCCAGCAACCGACTAGCCAAGGACAATGAGCAGTTCTTC
TRBJ1-2 | - | many | TRBV7-2 | CASSLVRGKANYGYTF | TGTGCCAGCAGCTTAGTCCGAGGTAAAGCTAACTATGGCTACACCTTC
TRBJ2-2 | - | many | TRBV11-2 | CASSLMGRSNTGELFF | TGTGCCAGCAGCTTAATGGGAAGATCGAACACCGGGGAGCTGTTTTTT
TRBJ1-2 | - | - | TRBV29-1 | CSVEDRQNYGYTF | TGCAGCGTTGAAGATAGGCAGAACTATGGCTACACCTTC
TRBJ1-2 | - | - | TRBV7-9 | CASRQSRGDGYTF | TGTGCCAGCAGGCAGTCCCGGGGCGATGGCTACACCTTC
TRBJ1-6 | TRBD1 | many | TRBV7-9 | CASSSTGEESPLHF | TGTGCCAGCAGCTCGACAGGGGAGGAATCACCCCTCCACTTT
TRBJ2-7 | TRBD1 | many | TRBV12-5 | CASGTGVGYEQYF | TGTGCTAGTGGTACAGGGGTAGGCTACGAGCAGTACTTC
TRBJ2-1 | - | many | TRBV19 | CASSINRAIYNEQFF | TGTGCCAGTAGTATAAACAGGGCTATTTACAATGAGCAGTTCTTC
TRBJ1-1 | TRBD1 | - | TRBV29-1 | CSTRQGPTEAFF | TGCAGCACCAGACAGGGTCCCACTGAAGCTTTCTTT
TRBJ2-5 | TRBD2 | many | TRBV12-3/TRBV12-4 | CASSFRTSGETQYF | TGTGCCAGCAGTTTCAGGACTAGTGGGGAGACCCAGTACTTC
TRBJ2-5 | - | - | TRBV15 | CATSKIWQETQYF | TGTGCCACCAGCAAGATATGGCAAGAGACCCAGTACTTC
TRBJ2-2 | TRBD1 | many | TRBV9 | CASKKGQHTGELFF | TGTGCCAGCAAGAAGGGACAGCACACCGGGGAGCTGTTTTTT
TRBJ2-2 | - | many | TRBV7-3 | CASSLTPDRNTGELFF | TGTGCCAGCAGCTTAACGCCGGACAGGAACACCGGGGAGCTGTTTTTT
TRBJ2-7 | TRBD1 | few | TRBV15 | CATSRGQGAASYEQYF | TGTGCCACCAGCAGAGGACAGGGGGCGGCTTCCTACGAGCAGTACTTC
TRBJ2-1 | TRBD1 | - | TRBV19 | CASSIDRAKQFF | TGTGCCAGTAGCATTGACAGGGCAAAGCAGTTCTTC
TRBJ1-2 | - | - | TRBV7-9 | CASSLSPSYGYTF | TGTGCCAGCAGCTTATCGCCTTCATATGGCTACACCTTC
TRBJ1-6 | - | many | TRBV6-4 | CASSETGSSPLHF | TGTGCCAGCAGTGAAACAGGGTCCTCACCCCTCCACTTT
TRBJ2-3 | - | many | TRBV7-2 | CASSSGQFTDTQYF | TGTGCCAGCAGCTCCGGACAGTTCACAGATACGCAGTATTTT
TRBJ1-5 | - | - | TRBV29-1 | CSVGEGGNQPQHF | TGCAGCGTTGGGGAGGGGGGAAATCAGCCCCAGCATTTT
TRBJ1-2 | - | many | TRBV7-9 | CASSLKRDPIYGYTF | TGTGCCAGCAGCTTAAAACGGGACCCAATCTATGGCTACACCTTC
TRBJ2-1 | TRBD1 | - | TRBV19 | CASSTGTGRDYNEQFF | TGTGCCAGTAGTACAGGGACAGGACGCGACTACAATGAGCAGTTCTTC